This TCR beta chain originates from a study of graft-versus-host responses after intestinal transplantation (dated by TCRdb to the early 2020s). Background for the entire study: Recipients received multivisceral, liver-intestinal, or isolated intestinal transplants. Every recipient was given anti-thymocyte globulin induction, then maintenance tacrolimus and steroids for roughly 3 years. After intestinal transplantation, graft-versus-host and host-versus-graft alloreactive T cell clones in the graft, circulation and bone marrow were tracked using bulk TCR-beta CDR3 sequencing. To identify alloreactive clones, pre-transplant mixed lymphocyte reaction products were sequenced and compared with unstimulated pre-transplant donor and recipient T cells. The cohort enrolled approximately 24 intestinal transplant recipients, one of whom was a retransplant, and a few patients without pretransplant specimens were excluded. A peak of at least 4% donor T cells among recipient peripheral blood mononuclear cells was the definition used for donor T cell macrochimerism. Rather than going through the commercial service, samples from three later patients were sequenced in-house on an Illumina MiSeq and processed with MiXCR.

In its sample, this clone was seen a few times. Its cognate antigen has yet to be identified. No per-base quality is available; no much larger clone lies one base away. Results and caveats for the whole study, not just this receptor: Early after transplant, declines in HvG clones were associated with peak levels of circulating GvH clones. In the allografts of patients with donor T cell macrochimerism, GvH to HvG T cell clonal ratios were high. The relatively low number and heterogeneity of intestinal transplant patients limited the conclusions. GvH clones were found in recipient bone marrow, and some of the GvH clones appeared earlier in ileal mucosa or blood, which is consistent with an intestinal mucosal origin.

Interpreted using the paper, the time point label stands for: postoperative day 105 after intestinal transplantation (dayNNNN = postoperative day). Blood samples were collected up to 4 times in the first month after transplant and then at least monthly when available. The library was generated by the immunoSEQ multiplex PCR assay. For most patients, high-throughput TCR-beta CDR3 sequencing of genomic DNA was performed by Adaptive Biotechnologies. Concerning the study's data processing: TCR sequencing data for over 15 patients were retrieved from Adaptive's ImmunoSEQ software; a few other patients were processed with MiXCR and VDJtools. CDR3 nucleotide sequences shared between donor and recipient were removed because their origin could not be assigned. At least 2-fold expansion over unstimulated cells and a minimum CFSE-low frequency of 0.002% (template counts) or 0.001% (read counts) were required for clones to be classified as alloreactive. Clones detected in sequenced pre-transplant spleen, lymph node, or MLR CFSE-low populations of the donor or recipient were defined as mappable. Cumulative frequency of alloreactive clones was calculated as a percentage of all sequences weighted by copy number. This is the immuneACCESS table as TCRdb keeps it, with only in-frame sequences that have V and J called. A part of the clones is gone; compared with another copy, unresolved V genes explain less than half, and the rest is unexplained. V, J and clone size reflect that table, while D and trimming were determined from the DNA. This sample is represented by roughly 11,000 clones; approximately 90% of them were singletons. The top ten clonotypes cover 3% to 4% of the sample.

The material sequenced was PBMCs, taken 105 days after intestinal transplantation. The clonotype originates from a human patient who received an intestinal transplant, so some T cells may come from the graft donor.

The DNA reads as follows: TGTGCCAGCAGCCAAGATAGTCAGGGGTCATGCGAGCAGTACTTC. It translates to CASSQDSQGSCEQYF. The chain joins TRBV14 to TRBJ2-7, with TRBD1 as a weak D call on 6 bases. The germline V gene encodes CDR1 SGHDN and CDR2 FVKESK. V is pared back by 0 bases and J by 6 bases, with 15 bases lying between the germline termini. The CDR3 has 15 amino acids, counting the end cysteine and phenylalanine. Only the CDR3 portion is preserved as DNA: 45 bases, with reading frame beginning at the first base.